This T cell receptor beta chain was obtained from a study of shared clonotypes between healthy human individuals. Points from the study as a whole: The study drew on few donors, limiting represented genetic and exposure-history diversity. Depth was large, yet rarefaction showed that sorted-subset sequencing was incomplete. Naive subsets generally exceeded memory subsets in estimated richness.

Germline values: CDR1 SGHNT, CDR2 YYREEE (reference sequence). V dropped 4 bases and J dropped 0 bases, with 7 bases sitting between them. The CDR3 length is 13 residues. This clone was seen only a few times. The antigen is not known. The sample has other DNA sequences that encode this CDR3 too. The assay was immunoSEQ multiplex PCR, and TCRdb's table has in-frame clones only and misses some. This sample has nearly 1 million clones, with around three quarters found just once. This sequence originates from a young man in good health. The sequencing sample was made of memory CD4+ T cells sorted from blood. The sample's subset: CD45RA-negative fraction. This rearrangement joins TRBV5-4 to TRBJ1-1; D is unresolved. The DNA of the CDR3 is TGTGCCAGCAGCCTAGACATGAACACTGAAGCTTTCTTT. Translating gives CASSLDMNTEAFF.